This passage covers 7 T cell receptor beta chains from one sample sequenced in a study. TCRdb re-analysed the RT-PCR reads in MiXCR, keeping a single row per CDR3 protein. The sample has almost 700,000 distinct CDR3 sequences, 13% to 15% seen once. Sequencing was carried out using memory CD4+ T cells from blood. The source of these receptors is a female donor in good health, serving as a healthy control.

This clonotype occurred many times. The genes are TRBV5-6 and TRBJ1-2, with D possibly being TRBD1 (6 bases). Germline CDR1 is SGHDT and CDR2 is YYEEEE. V lost 3 bases, J lost 0 bases, and 12 bases lay in between. There are 15 residues in the CDR3. The CDR3 spells CASSSYRDTNYGYTF. Written as DNA, the CDR3 is TGTGCCAGCAGCTCGTACAGGGATACTAACTATGGCTACACCTTC.

The V call is TRBV11-2, the J call TRBJ2-7, with TRBD1 matching 7 bases. The CDR3 totals 15 residues. The V gene's germline CDR1 is SGHAT and CDR2 FQNNGV. The ends lost 5 bases at V and 1 base at J; junction bases unmatched: 8. CDR3 DNA: TGTGCCAGCAGCCCGATTCGACAGGGTTCCTACGAGCAGTACTTC. Its translation is CASSPIRQGSYEQYF.

This chain joins TRBV7-9 and TRBJ1-1; D unresolved. V was cut by 7 bases and J by 4 bases, with 10 bases left in between. Germline assignment: CDR1 SEHNR and CDR2 FQNEAQ (reference sequence). CDR3 size: 12 residues. The CDR3 region is CASILGGTEAFF. The CDR3 nucleotides are TGTGCCAGCATCCTTGGAGGCACTGAAGCTTTCTTT.

This clonotype was seen repeatedly, ten times or more. This rearrangement joins TRBV6-1 to TRBJ1-5; D is uncertain. The V and J ends lost 0 bases and 6 bases respectively, with 9 bases between them. This CDR3 is built from 14 residues. Germline lookup yields CDR1 MNHNS and CDR2 SASEGT. CDR3 sequence reads: CASSEAYGFQPQHF. CDR3 bases: TGTGCCAGCAGTGAAGCTTACGGGTTTCAGCCCCAGCATTTT.

This clonotype is a singleton in its sample. This chain joins TRBV5-1 and TRBJ1-1; D gene unclear. This CDR3 spans 15 amino acids. The ends were cut back, 0 bases at V and 1 base at J, with 10 bases in the middle. The germline gives CDR1 SGHRS, CDR2 YFSETQ. The CDR3 DNA follows: TGCGCCAGCAGCTTGGAGTTCGGCGGGAACACTGAAGCTTTCTTT. It codes for CASSLEFGGNTEAFF.

At least ten counts were recorded for this clonotype. The chain couples TRBV10-2 to TRBJ2-1, with unresolved D. Germline CDR1 reads WSHSY; CDR2 reads SAAADI. The CDR3 is 16 residues long. V lost 8 bases, J lost 6 bases, and 23 bases lay in between. The CDR3 DNA sequence: TGCGCCAGCCGAGTGGGCAGGTCGCTTGGCGGCAATGAGCAGTTCTTC. It encodes CASRVGRSLGGNEQFF.

This clonotype was detected a few times. The chain has TRBV6-6 and TRBJ2-3, with D possibly TRBD2 on 6 matching bases. Germline V gives CDR1 MNHNY, CDR2 SVGAGI (reference sequence). The length of the CDR3 is 15 residues. The germline V and J ends were trimmed by 6 bases and 3 bases, with 16 bases remaining between them. The CDR3 spells CASRLRLSGTDTQYF. The CDR3 DNA follows: TGTGCCAGCAGGCTCCGACTAAGCGGGACAGATACGCAGTATTTT.